Presented here are 2 T cell receptor beta chains from one specimen sequenced in a study of shared clonotypes between healthy human individuals. Data came from immunoSEQ multiplex PCR; TCRdb stores just in-frame clones and leaves some out. The sample contains approximately 940,000 clones, over 60% of which appear only once. Sequencing was performed on memory CD4+ T cells sorted from blood. Noted subset: CD45RA-negative fraction. The receptors shown here come from a young man in good health.

This chain uses TRBV5-1 with TRBJ2-6; no reliable D call. The CDR3 consists of 16 residues. Germline assignment: CDR1 SGHRS and CDR2 YFSETQ. Trimming cost V 6 bases and J 0 bases, with 13 bases left between them. The DNA for the CDR3 is TGCGCCAGCAATACGGGTGCCAGCTCTGGGGCCAACGTCCTGACTTTC. Its translation is CASNTGASSGANVLTF.

The J gene is TRBJ2-7, the V gene TRBV5-5; perhaps TRBD1 as D (5 bases). Trimming stripped 3 bases from V and 7 bases from J, with 11 bases between. Germline V lookup: CDR1 SGHKS, CDR2 YYEKEE (reference sequence). This CDR3 is 12 amino acids long. CDR3 region: CASSWTSREQYF. The CDR3 DNA reads as TGTGCCAGCAGCTGGACATCTCGGGAGCAGTACTTC.